This TCR beta chain originates from a study of naive and memory T cell subsets. This clonotype was seen only a few times. Its antigen is not known. Both TRBC1 and TRBC2 were covered by a beta constant-region primer of two equimolar oligonucleotides. The ligated cDNA underwent four PCR rounds using SP2 and nested alpha and beta constant-region primers. A 12-nucleotide UMI and the SP2 primer were added to the cDNA 3' end by oligonucleotide ligation. Using its own MiXCR run on the UMI-ligation and nested PCR reads, TCRdb lists one record per CDR3 protein. The repertoire has 95,000 to 150,000 distinct CDR3 sequences, around 35% of them found once; the top ten carry less than 1%. Study-wide points: Between naive and memory subsets, TCR abundance power law exponents differed.

The CDR3 totals 12 residues. From germline, CDR1 is LNHNV and CDR2 YYDKDF (reference sequence). Trimming removed 0 bases from V and 8 bases from J, with 7 bases in between. CD8 T cells were positively selected from what remained after CD4 positive selection. Cells stained for CD3, CD4, CD8, CD45RA, CD27 and viability were sorted into four CD45RA/CD27 subsets. This chain links TRBV15 with TRBJ1-2; D uncertain. Sequencing was performed on central memory CD4+ T cells from blood. This TCR derives from a human donor in good health. The CDR3 protein is CATSREGLGYTF. CDR3 DNA sequence: TGTGCCACCAGCAGAGAAGGGTTAGGCTACACCTTC.